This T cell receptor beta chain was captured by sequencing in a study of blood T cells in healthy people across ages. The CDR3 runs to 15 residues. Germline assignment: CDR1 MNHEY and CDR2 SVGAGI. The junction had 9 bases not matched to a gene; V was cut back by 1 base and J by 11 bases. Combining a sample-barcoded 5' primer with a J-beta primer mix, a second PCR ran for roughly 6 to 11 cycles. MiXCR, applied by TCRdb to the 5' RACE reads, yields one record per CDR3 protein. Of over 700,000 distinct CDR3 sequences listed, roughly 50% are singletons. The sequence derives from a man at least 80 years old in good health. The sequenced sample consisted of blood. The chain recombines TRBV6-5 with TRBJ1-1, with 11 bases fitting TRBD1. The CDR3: CASSYFRDRGWGAFF. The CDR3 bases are TGTGCCAGCAGTTACTTCCGGGACAGGGGGTGGGGGGCTTTCTTT.